This TCR beta chain comes out of a study of blood T cell repertoires in COVID-19 (dated by TCRdb to the early 2020s). Concerning the study at large: The collaborator samples originated in the United States, Italy and Spain and spanned the acute and convalescent phases of COVID-19. The prospective study material was composed of cDNA or gDNA derived from T cells, B-cell-depleted T cells, or PBMCs. Sample metadata almost always included a de-identified subject ID, COVID-19 status, age in years and sex. The repertoires were made available in a free public database intended to serve as a resource for research on the immune response to SARS-CoV-2. HLA class I and class II types, where available, came from metadata supplied by the sample provider rather than from assay-based typing. The dataset comprised deeply sampled blood TCRbeta repertoires from subjects exposed to, actively infected with, or recovered from COVID-19. Samples were obtained from the ongoing ImmuneRACE study (first 160 participants) and from 950 to 1,500 subjects provided by 6 global collaborators. Findings and caveats that apply to the study as a whole: Clinical and demographic metadata were provided uncurated, with the amount varying by source and participant.

TCRbeta CDR3 regions were amplified from genomic DNA by means of the immunoSEQ Assay, a bias-controlled multiplex PCR. The original pipeline was this. The number of nucleated cells in each sample was estimated from the amplification of reference gene primers within the assay. Sequence reads were collapsed and filtered to measure the absolute abundance of every unique TCRbeta CDR3 rearrangement. For each sample, productive Simpson clonality was calculated by taking the square root of Simpson's diversity index across productive rearrangements. The table comes from immuneACCESS by way of TCRdb, which keeps in-frame sequences with V and J called. Part of the clones is missing from these tables; in studies checked, under half for an unresolved V gene and the rest for unknown reasons. The V and J calls and clone size are taken from that table; D and trimming were inferred from the DNA. This sample has under 350,000 clones in its table, and roughly 91% of those were observed once. About 4.6% of the sample goes to the ten largest clones.

As concerns this clone: The antigen it recognizes is unknown. Base qualities are not recorded, but no much larger clone differs from it by a single base.

From its cysteine to its phenylalanine, the CDR3 spans 13 amino acids. The only DNA kept is the CDR3, 39 bases in frame from the first base. Unmatched junction bases come to 7, with V trimmed by 4 bases and J by 6 bases. The germline V gene specifies SGHRS as CDR1 and YFSETQ as CDR2. Each collaborating institution followed its own protocols to collect whole blood in K2EDTA tubes. For TCRbeta analysis, collaborators shipped samples in one of three forms: frozen whole blood, isolated PBMCs, or DNA extracted from either of those sample types. The V gene is TRBV5-1 and the J gene is TRBJ2-7; the junction holds 7 bases that match TRBD1. Material: peripheral blood. This TCR was sampled from a man aged 40-49 years with acute or convalescent COVID-19. In nucleotides, the sequence is TGCGCCAGCAGCCGCTCCCGGGACAGCGAGCAGTACTTC. Protein translation: CASSRSRDSEQYF.